This entry describes one T cell receptor (beta chain). The target antigen is unknown. The repertoire was sequenced with immunoSEQ multiplex PCR; TCRdb's copy has only in-frame clones and lacks some. Among about 130,000 clones, over 90% were seen once, and the ten largest hold less than 1.5%. The entry originates in a study of cytomegalovirus exposure and HLA in healthy donors. Broader study findings: The classifier reportedly diagnosed cytomegalovirus status with high specificity and sensitivity. The authors confirmed in vitro that three CMV-associated chains were specific for CMV antigens. Subsequent analysis found a tendency for first-cohort TCR clusters to co-occur within the 120 or so validation repertoires.

The CDR3 sequence is 15 residues long. The ends were cut back, 1 base at V and 2 bases at J, with 9 bases in the middle. In germline, CDR1 is MDHEN, CDR2 SYDVKM. The donors were part of the validation cohort of around 110 subjects. That cohort was separate from the first cohort, which comprised 666 subjects. The sample consisted of PBMCs. The rearrangement links TRBV28 to TRBJ1-5, with a weak D call TRBD1 (5 bases). The sequence was obtained from a woman younger than 35 in good health and CMV-seronegative. DNA of the CDR3: TGTGCCAGCAGTTTATCCAGGGAGGGCAATCAGCCCCAGCATTTT. Protein product: CASSLSREGNQPQHF.